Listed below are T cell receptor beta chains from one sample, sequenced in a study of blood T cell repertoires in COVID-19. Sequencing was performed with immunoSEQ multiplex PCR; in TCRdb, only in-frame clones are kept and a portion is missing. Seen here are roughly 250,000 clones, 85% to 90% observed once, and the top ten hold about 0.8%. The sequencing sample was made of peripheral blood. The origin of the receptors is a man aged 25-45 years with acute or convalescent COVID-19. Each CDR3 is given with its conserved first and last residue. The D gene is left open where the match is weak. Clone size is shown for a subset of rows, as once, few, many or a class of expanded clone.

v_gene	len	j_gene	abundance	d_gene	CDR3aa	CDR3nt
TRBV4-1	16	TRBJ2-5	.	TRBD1	CASSQTGTGQKETQYF	TGCGCCAGCAGCCAAACCGGGACAGGGCAAAAAGAGACCCAGTACTTC
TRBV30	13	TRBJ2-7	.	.	CAWMLQGWGEQYF	TGTGCCTGGATGCTACAGGGCTGGGGTGAGCAGTACTTC
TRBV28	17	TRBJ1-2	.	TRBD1	CASSLETRQGDFYGYTF	TGTGCCAGCAGTCTAGAGACAAGACAGGGGGATTTCTATGGCTACACCTTC
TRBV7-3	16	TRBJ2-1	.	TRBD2	CASSTQTSGGANEQFF	TGTGCCAGCAGCACCCAGACTAGCGGGGGGGCCAATGAGCAGTTCTTC
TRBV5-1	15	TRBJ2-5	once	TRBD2	CASTASGGSQETQYF	TGCGCCAGCACCGCTAGCGGGGGATCCCAAGAGACCCAGTACTTC
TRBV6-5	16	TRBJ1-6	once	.	CASSYGRVRGNSPLHF	TGTGCCAGCAGTTACGGCAGGGTCAGGGGTAATTCACCCCTCCACTTT
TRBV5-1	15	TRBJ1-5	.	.	CASSLGQSRNQPQHF	TGCGCCAGCAGCTTGGGACAAAGTAGGAATCAGCCCCAGCATTTT
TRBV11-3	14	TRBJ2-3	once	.	CASSLTVTTDTQYF	TGTGCCAGCAGCTTAACAGTGACGACAGATACGCAGTATTTT
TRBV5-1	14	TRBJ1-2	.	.	CASSPAGGSYGYTF	TGCGCCAGCAGCCCGGCGGGGGGCAGCTATGGCTACACCTTC
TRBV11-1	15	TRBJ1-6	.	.	CASSSGGTGNSPLHF	TGTGCCAGCAGCTCCGGCGGGACGGGAAATTCACCCCTCCACTTT
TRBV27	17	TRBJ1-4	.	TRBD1	CASSFKGGPSTNEKLFF	TGTGCCAGCAGTTTTAAAGGGGGCCCATCAACTAATGAAAAACTGTTTTTT
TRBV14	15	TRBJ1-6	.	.	CASSQDGRASSPLHF	TGTGCCAGCAGCCAAGATGGCAGGGCCAGTTCACCCCTCCACTTT
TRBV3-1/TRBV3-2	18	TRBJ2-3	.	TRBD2	CASSQEPRAGLSTDTQYF	TGTGCCAGCAGCCAAGAGCCTAGAGCGGGACTAAGCACAGATACGCAGTATTTT
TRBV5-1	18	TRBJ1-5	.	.	CASSLAKRTAYSNQPQHF	TGCGCCAGCAGCTTGGCCAAGCGGACGGCCTATAGCAATCAGCCCCAGCATTTT
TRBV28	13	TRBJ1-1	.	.	CASTPTVATEAFF	TGTGCCAGCACCCCGACAGTTGCAACTGAAGCTTTCTTT
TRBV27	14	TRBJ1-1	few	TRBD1	CASSLRRQGTEAFF	TGTGCCAGCAGTCTACGCCGACAGGGAACTGAAGCTTTCTTT
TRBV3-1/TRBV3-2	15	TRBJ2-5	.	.	CASSHQRGWQETQYF	TGTGCCAGCAGTCATCAGAGGGGGTGGCAAGAGACCCAGTACTTC
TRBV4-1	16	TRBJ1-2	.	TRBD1	CASSQGTGVMNYGYTF	TGCGCCAGCAGCCAAGGGACAGGGGTGATGAACTATGGCTACACCTTC
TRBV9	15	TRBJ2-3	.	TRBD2	CASSVGLADTDTQYF	TGTGCCAGCAGCGTCGGACTAGCGGACACAGATACGCAGTATTTT
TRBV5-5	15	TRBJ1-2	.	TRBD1	CASNLPDRGGYGYTF	TGTGCCAGCAACCTACCGGACAGGGGAGGCTATGGCTACACCTTC
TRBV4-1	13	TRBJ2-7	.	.	CASSQPRFDEQYF	TGCGCCAGCAGCCAACCGAGATTTGACGAGCAGTACTTC
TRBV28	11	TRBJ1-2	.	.	CASSSRMGHTF	TGTGCCAGCAGTTCGAGAATGGGCCACACCTTC
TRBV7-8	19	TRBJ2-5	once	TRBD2	CASIYSRLAGEMKSETQYF	TGTGCCAGCATCTACTCCCGGCTAGCGGGAGAAATGAAAAGCGAGACCCAGTACTTC
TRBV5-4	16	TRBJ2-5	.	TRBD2	CASSFRLAGDQETQYF	TGTGCCAGCAGCTTCAGACTAGCGGGAGACCAAGAGACCCAGTACTTC
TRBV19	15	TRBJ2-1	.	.	CASSIVSRSPNEQFF	TGTGCCAGTAGTATAGTATCCAGGTCACCCAATGAGCAGTTCTTC
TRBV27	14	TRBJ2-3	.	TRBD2	CASSLGGGTDTQYF	TGTGCCAGCAGTTTGGGGGGGGGCACAGATACGCAGTATTTT
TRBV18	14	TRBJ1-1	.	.	CASSPRGEGTEAFF	TGTGCCAGCTCACCTCGGGGGGAGGGCACTGAAGCTTTCTTT
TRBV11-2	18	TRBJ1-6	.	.	CASSLKVLGSSYNSPLHF	TGTGCCAGCAGCTTAAAGGTTTTGGGGAGCTCCTATAATTCACCCCTCCACTTT
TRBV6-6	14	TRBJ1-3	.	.	CASNPSSSGNTIYF	TGTGCCAGCAATCCAAGTAGCTCTGGAAACACCATATATTTT
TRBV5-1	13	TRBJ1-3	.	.	CASSQNSGNTIYF	TGCGCCAGCAGCCAGAACTCTGGAAACACCATATATTTT
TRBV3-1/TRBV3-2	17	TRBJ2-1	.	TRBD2	CASSQLAGGGIANEQFF	TGTGCCAGCAGCCAACTCGCGGGAGGGGGGATAGCCAATGAGCAGTTCTTC
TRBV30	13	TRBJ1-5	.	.	CAWAREGNQPQHF	TGTGCCTGGGCCAGGGAGGGCAATCAGCCCCAGCATTTT
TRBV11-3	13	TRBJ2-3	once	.	CASSLGGRDTQYF	TGTGCCAGCAGTCTGGGAGGTAGAGATACGCAGTATTTT
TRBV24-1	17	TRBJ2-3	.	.	CATSDFRTSWGTDTQYF	TGTGCCACCAGTGATTTTAGGACTTCTTGGGGCACAGATACGCAGTATTTT
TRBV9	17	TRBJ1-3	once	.	CASSVSLQGSPGNTIYF	TGTGCCAGCAGCGTAAGTCTTCAGGGGAGCCCTGGAAACACCATATATTTT
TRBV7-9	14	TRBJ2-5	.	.	CASSPFGGQETQYF	TGTGCCAGCAGCCCCTTCGGGGGTCAAGAGACCCAGTACTTC
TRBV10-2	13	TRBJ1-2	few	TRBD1	CASSGQGYYGYTF	TGCGCCAGCTCAGGACAGGGCTACTATGGCTACACCTTC